These 21 T cell receptor beta chains came from one sample sequenced in a study of blood T cell repertoires in COVID-19. Sequenced by immunoSEQ multiplex PCR; TCRdb stores in-frame clones only, minus some. The table includes roughly 200,000 clones, 65% to 90% detected once. Sequenced material: peripheral blood. The receptors here all came from a human donor in a cohort sampled during active COVID-19.

As regards this clone: The sample carries other DNA sequences with the same CDR3. The rearrangement uses TRBV3-1 (or the pseudogene TRBV3-2) and TRBJ1-1, with no clear D. Germline assignment: CDR1 LGHDT and CDR2 YNNKEL (reference sequence). Trimming removed 1 base at V and 0 bases at J, with 9 bases between. CDR3 length equals 15 residues. The CDR3 sequence is CASSQGELMNTEAFF. CDR3 bases: TGTGCCAGCAGCCAAGGGGAGCTTATGAACACTGAAGCTTTCTTT.

The V gene is TRBV15, the J gene TRBJ2-2; perhaps TRBD2 as D (5 bases). The CDR3 loop spans 15 amino acids. Germline lookup yields CDR1 LNHNV and CDR2 YYDKDF (reference sequence). Trimming pared 3 bases from V and 6 bases from J, leaving 14 bases between. The CDR3: CATSSRWGAAGELFF. The CDR3 coding sequence is TGTGCCACCAGCAGTAGGTGGGGAGCAGCCGGGGAGCTGTTTTTT.

CDR3: CASSAGQTNYGYTF. In DNA form, the CDR3 reads TGTGCCAGCAGTGCTGGACAGACCAACTATGGCTACACCTTC. The chain has TRBV2 and TRBJ1-2, with D possibly being TRBD1 (6 bases). There are 14 residues in the CDR3. Germline V gene data show CDR1 as SNHLY and CDR2 as FYNNEI. V was shortened by 4 bases and J by 2 bases, with 11 bases between the two germline ends.

V gene TRBV19 combines with J gene TRBJ1-1, with a possible D match to TRBD1 (6 bases). The V end lost 6 bases, the J end lost 2 bases, and 13 bases lay between the germline ends. The CDR3 is 14 amino acids. Germline V gene sequence: CDR1 LNHDA, CDR2 SQIVND (reference sequence). For the CDR3, the DNA is TGTGCCAGTAGCGAGGGGGTAGTAAACACTGAAGCTTTCTTT. This sequence encodes CASSEGVVNTEAFF.

The gene calls are TRBV5-1 and TRBJ2-2, with no clear D. Trimming shortened V by 2 bases and J by 4 bases, and 6 bases separated the two germline ends. The germline CDR1 and CDR2 sequences are SGHRS and YFSETQ. CDR3 length: 13 amino acids. CDR3 sequence: CASSFSSTGELFF. The CDR3 region has the DNA TGCGCCAGCAGCTTTTCGAGCACCGGGGAGCTGTTTTTT.

This chain connects TRBV19 to TRBJ2-7, with D maybe TRBD2 (5 bases). There are 15 residues in the CDR3. Trimming took off 3 bases at V and 1 base at J, with 13 bases between the two ends. Germline V CDR1 and CDR2: LNHDA, SQIVND (reference sequence). The CDR3 DNA reads TGTGCCAGTAGTATCTTCCGCGGGCCGTCCTACGAGCAGTACTTC. Residues: CASSIFRGPSYEQYF.

V usage is TRBV6-5 and J usage is TRBJ2-5; tentative D call: TRBD2 (6 bases). Trimming cost V 5 bases and J 5 bases, with 15 bases left between them. The CDR3 is made up of 14 amino acids. Germline lookup yields CDR1 MNHEY and CDR2 SVGAGI. The CDR3 loop reads CASSRHGAGETQYF. CDR3 nucleotides: TGTGCCAGCAGTAGACACGGGGCGGGGGAGACCCAGTACTTC.

The DNA of the CDR3 is TGTGCTAGTGGTTCCAATCGGGGGGCCGATAGCAATCAGCCCCAGCATTTT. This translates into CASGSNRGADSNQPQHF. V gene TRBV12-5 combines with J gene TRBJ1-5, with D possibly being TRBD1 (6 bases). The V and J ends lost 4 bases and 0 bases respectively, with 16 bases between them. This CDR3 comprises 17 residues. CDR1 and CDR2 (germline): LGHNT, FRNRAP.

This chain joins TRBV3-1 (or the pseudogene TRBV3-2) and TRBJ2-1; TRBD2 agrees at 9 bases. This CDR3 region has 18 residues. V gave up 0 bases and J gave up 1 base; unmatched junction bases: 7. The germline V gene encodes CDR1 LGHDT and CDR2 YNNKEL (reference sequence). For the CDR3, the DNA is TGTGCCAGCAGCCAAGATTCCCCTAGCGGGACGTCCTACAATGAGCAGTTCTTC. It is translated as CASSQDSPSGTSYNEQFF.

The chain has TRBV19 and TRBJ2-7; 8 positions agree with TRBD1. Germline V gives CDR1 LNHDA, CDR2 SQIVND (reference sequence). CDR3 length: 14 residues. V was pared by 3 bases and J by 6 bases, with 7 bases of the junction left unmatched. CDR3 in amino acids: CASSIARGRGEQYF. CDR3 coding DNA: TGTGCCAGTAGTATCGCCAGGGGGCGAGGCGAGCAGTACTTC.

The genes are TRBV30 and TRBJ2-4, with a weak D call TRBD1 (6 bases). Per germline, CDR1 GTSNPN and CDR2 SVGIG (reference sequence). The CDR3 spans 15 residues. Between the trimmed V and J ends, which lost 0 bases and 1 base, there was a span of 10 bases. CDR3 nucleotides: TGTGCCTGGAGTGTTGGGCAGGGGGCCAAAAACATTCAGTACTTC. Residues: CAWSVGQGAKNIQYF.

V and J are TRBV28 and TRBJ1-2, with D possibly matching TRBD1 (6 bases). V was trimmed by 1 base and J by 4 bases, leaving 10 bases between them. Germline V gives CDR1 MDHEN, CDR2 SYDVKM. The length of the CDR3 is 14 residues. The CDR3 protein is CASSLSGVPYGYTF. CDR3 DNA sequence: TGTGCCAGCAGTTTATCAGGGGTACCCTATGGCTACACCTTC.

The V call is TRBV19, the J call TRBJ2-7; tentative D call: TRBD2 (6 bases). Germline V lookup: CDR1 LNHDA, CDR2 SQIVND (reference sequence). V was clipped by 5 bases and J by 2 bases, with 13 bases between them. The CDR3 totals 14 residues. CDR3 DNA: TGTGCCAGTAGTTCGAAGGCGGGGACCTACGAGCAGTACTTC. This codes for CASSSKAGTYEQYF.

The chain has TRBV25-1 and TRBJ2-1, with D tentatively TRBD2 (6 bases). The CDR3 covers 15 residues. V was pared by 3 bases and J by 3 bases, with 12 bases between. Germline CDR1 is MGHDK and CDR2 is SYGVNS. CDR3 bases: TGTGCCAGCAGTGAGGCCGGGAGCGTCTACAATGAGCAGTTCTTC. This encodes CASSEAGSVYNEQFF.

The rearrangement links TRBV5-1 to TRBJ2-7; 7 bases fit TRBD1. The CDR3 is 13 residues long. CDR1 SGHRS and CDR2 YFSETQ come from the germline V gene. Losses at the gene ends were 4 bases for V and 2 bases for J; bases not matched to a gene: 3. Here the CDR3 reads CASSQGVPYEQYF. DNA of the CDR3: TGCGCCAGCAGCCAGGGGGTTCCCTACGAGCAGTACTTC. Using reference TRBV5-1 and TRBJ2-7 for the parts outside the CDR3, the full variable domain is KAGVTQTPRYLIKTRGQQVTLSCSPISGHRSVSWYQQTPGQGLQFLFEYFSETQRNKGNFPGRFSGRQFSNSRSEMNVSTLELGDSALYLCASSQGVPYEQYFGPGTRLTVT.

This clone was detected once. The chain combines TRBV28 with TRBJ1-1, with D tentatively TRBD1 (6 bases). Deletions cut 5 bases from V and 11 bases from J, with 12 bases between. The V gene's germline CDR1 is MDHEN and CDR2 SYDVKM. This CDR3 region has 11 residues. This CDR3 is CASSLQGFAFF. The CDR3 DNA sequence: TGTGCCAGCAGTCTACAGGGATTTGCTTTCTTT.

Many counts were recorded for this clone. CDR3 DNA: TGTGCCTGGAGTCCGGACAGTAACTATGGCTACACCTTC. Encoded protein: CAWSPDSNYGYTF. The chain uses TRBV30 and TRBJ1-2; a weak D match, TRBD1 (6 bases). Trimming left V 2 bases short and J 1 base short, with 8 bases between. Germline V gene sequence: CDR1 GTSNPN, CDR2 SVGIG (reference sequence). The CDR3 contains 13 residues. Filled out from reference TRBV30 and TRBJ1-2, the complete variable domain reads SQTIHQWPATLVQPVGSPLSLECTVEGTSNPNLYWYRQAAGRGLQLLFYSVGIGQISSEVPQNLSASRPQDRQFILSSKKLLLSDSGFYLCAWSPDSNYGYTFGSGTRLTVV.

V gene TRBV5-8 combines with J gene TRBJ2-7; TRBD2 is a possible D gene (5 bases). The germline gives CDR1 SGHTS, CDR2 YDEGEE. The CDR3 loop spans 14 amino acids. V was clipped by 4 bases and J by 1 base, with 12 bases between them. The CDR3 spells CASSLHSGSYEQYF. The DNA for the CDR3 is TGTGCCAGCAGCCTTCACAGCGGATCCTACGAGCAGTACTTC.

The chain has TRBV28 and TRBJ1-2, with D tentatively TRBD1 (6 bases). V lost 6 bases and J 8 bases, leaving 16 bases between the germline ends. The CDR3 runs to 13 residues. Germline CDR1 is MDHEN and CDR2 is SYDVKM. The CDR3, as DNA: TGTGCCAGCAGCGGGGGGCGGTGGGAAGGCTACACCTTC. Translating it yields CASSGGRWEGYTF.

This chain connects TRBV10-3 to TRBJ2-5, with 9 bases that match TRBD1. Losses at the gene ends were 6 bases for V and 4 bases for J; bases not matched to a gene: 6. The CDR3 totals 14 residues. Per germline, CDR1 ENHRY and CDR2 SYGVKD. The CDR3 DNA reads as TGTGCCATCAGCCCGACAGGGGGAGGAGAGACCCAGTACTTC. Its protein product is CAISPTGGGETQYF.

The V and J genes are TRBV4-2 and TRBJ2-6; D gene unclear. V was clipped by 1 base and J by 0 bases, with 4 bases between them. CDR1 is LGHNA, CDR2 YNFKEQ, per germline. CDR3 length: 15 residues. CDR3 amino acids: CASSQVYSGANVLTF. CDR3 sequence (DNA): TGTGCCAGCAGCCAAGTATACTCTGGGGCCAACGTCCTGACTTTC.